The 5 T cell receptor beta chains listed next were all sequenced from one sample in a study of T cell responses to AZD1222 COVID-19 vaccine. Repertoires were generated with immunoSEQ multiplex PCR, while TCRdb's copy carries only in-frame clones and drops some. The table shows over 80,000 clones, with 80% to 90% occurring only once. The specimen was peripheral blood, collected on day 0 of AZD1222 vaccination. These receptors were taken from an adult in good health.

The chain uses TRBV15 and TRBJ2-7; possibly TRBD1 or TRBD2 for D (7 bases each). CDR1 and CDR2 from the germline V gene are LNHNV and YYDKDF (reference sequence). V was pared by 1 base and J by 4 bases, with 14 bases between. CDR3 length: 15 amino acids. DNA for the CDR3: TGTGCCACCAGCAGAGTCTCAGGGGGGGTTTACGAGCAGTACTTC. This gives the protein CATSRVSGGVYEQYF.

The J gene is TRBJ2-3, the V gene TRBV7-2, with 8 bases fitting TRBD2. The V gene's germline CDR1 is SGHTA and CDR2 FQGNSA. The CDR3 extends over 16 amino acids. Losses at the gene ends were 1 base for V and 6 bases for J; bases not matched to a gene: 9. The CDR3 DNA reads as TGTGCCAGCAGCTTAGTAGTAGGACTAGCAGGCGATACGCAGTATTTT. It encodes CASSLVVGLAGDTQYF.

V is TRBV18 and J is TRBJ1-3, with D tentatively TRBD1 (5 bases). Germline CDR1 and CDR2: KGHSH and LQKENI. This CDR3 contains 13 residues. Trimming left V 8 bases short and J 4 bases short, with 12 bases between. Here the CDR3 reads CASAPGIGNTIYF. CDR3 bases: TGTGCCAGCGCCCCAGGGATCGGAAACACCATATATTTT.

The CDR3 reads CASSQGRWGGGFYEQYF. CDR3 nucleotides: TGCGCCAGCAGCCAAGGCAGGTGGGGCGGGGGCTTCTACGAGCAGTACTTC. The chain joins TRBV4-1 to TRBJ2-7; possible D gene TRBD2, 7 bases. This CDR3 contains 17 residues. The V gene's germline CDR1 is MGHRA and CDR2 YSYEKL. V was cut by 1 base and J by 3 bases, with 19 bases left in between.

The chain combines TRBV28 with TRBJ1-4; no firm D call. V shed 8 bases and J shed 7 bases, with 14 bases lying between them. This CDR3 is built from 13 residues. CDR1 is MDHEN, CDR2 SYDVKM, per germline. The CDR3 DNA reads as TGTGCCAGCTCGTGGGGTCGTTTTGAAAAACTGTTTTTT. Translation: CASSWGRFEKLFF.